This T cell receptor (beta chain) stems from a study of early T cells in non-severe SARS-CoV-2 infection. The protocol attached unique molecular identifiers to individual cDNA molecules. TCRdb re-called the 5' RACE reads with MiXCR, one entry per CDR3 protein. In the table there are tens of thousands of distinct CDR3 sequences, about 12% of which are singletons. This clonotype appeared many times. This TCR came from an adult who was a healthcare worker with PCR-confirmed SARS-CoV-2 infection or an uninfected control (not recorded which). Sequencing was carried out using whole blood.

DNA for the CDR3: TGTGCCAGTAAAATTTCGGGGGGGGCGGAGAGTTATGAGCAGTTCTTC. Encoded protein: CASKISGGAESYEQFF. The chain joins TRBV19 to TRBJ2-1; TRBD2 aligns across 8 bases. J lost 8 bases, V lost 7 bases, and 16 bases had no gene match. Germline CDR1 reads LNHDA; CDR2 reads SQIVND (reference sequence). This CDR3 is 16 amino acids long.